This T cell receptor (beta chain) appears in the sequencing data of a study of shared T cell receptors in the human thymus. Using immunoSEQ multiplex PCR, the repertoire was profiled, and TCRdb retains in-frame clones only, with some absent. The data contain some 700,000 clones, roughly 88% of them seen just once; the ten biggest clones take up approximately 0.011%. Per germline, CDR1 LNHNV and CDR2 YYDKDF (reference sequence). Trimming removed 5 bases from V and 0 bases from J, with 20 bases in between. The CDR3 is made up of 19 amino acids. These data also featured in a second study, about human thymus T cells. That source notes: Thymic tissue was derived from resections collected during corrective heart surgery. An apparent bias in V and J gene usage was seen in thymic and blood repertoires. The related literature has documented a marked overlap of thymic repertoires among unrelated individuals.

The chain uses TRBV15 and TRBJ2-6; TRBD1 is a possible D gene (6 bases). The source is a boy under two years old with a congenital heart defect. Sequencing was carried out using thymocytes. The CDR3 region has the DNA TGTGCCACCAGCGGAAACACAGGGATCCTGGGCTCTGGGGCCAACGTCCTGACTTTC. This gives the protein CATSGNTGILGSGANVLTF.